This T cell receptor beta chain was captured by sequencing in a study of T cell responses to AZD1222 COVID-19 vaccine. Across the whole study: The study pooled second doses at about 4 or about 12 weeks. Regarding the study as a whole: Variant regions that are unmutated are reportedly the target of nearly half of spike-specific TCRs.

Repertoires were generated with immunoSEQ multiplex PCR, while TCRdb's copy carries only in-frame clones and drops some. This sample has 82,000 or so clones, with roughly nine tenths found just once. Turning to this clone: Its cognate antigen is unknown.

This sample comprised peripheral blood, obtained on day 0 of AZD1222 vaccination. This clonotype originated in an adult in good health.

CDR3 coding DNA: TGTGCCAGCAGCGTAGGTCAGGGTAGGGCCGAAAAACTGTTTTTT. Residues: CASSVGQGRAEKLFF. This rearrangement joins TRBV9 to TRBJ1-4, with D perhaps matching TRBD1 (5 bases). The CDR3 spans 15 residues. Per the germline V gene, CDR1 is SGDLS and CDR2 is YYNGEE. Deletions cut 0 bases from V and 8 bases from J, with 14 bases between.